This T cell receptor beta chain was identified in a study of blood T cell repertoires in COVID-19. Study-level information: Italy, Spain and the United States were the sources of the convalescent and acute COVID-19 samples. In each case, the material was cDNA or gDNA derived from T cells, B-cell-depleted T cells, or PBMCs.

The germline gives CDR1 LNHDA, CDR2 SQIVND (reference sequence). The germline V and J ends were trimmed by 8 bases and 4 bases, with 9 bases remaining between them. This CDR3 has 12 residues. Per the study methods: Amplification of reference gene primers provided the estimated nucleated cell counts. Using immunoSEQ multiplex PCR, the repertoire was profiled, and TCRdb retains in-frame clones only, with some absent. The D gene and trimming were derived from the DNA, and the V and J assignments and clone size from that table. The table lists approximately 190,000 clones, 83% of them singletons. The receptor's source is a woman in her 40s with acute or convalescent COVID-19. Sequencing was carried out using peripheral blood. This chain links TRBV19 with TRBJ2-1, with D hard to call. Here the CDR3 reads CASGLGYNEQFF. For the CDR3, the DNA is TGTGCCAGTGGCCTAGGATACAATGAGCAGTTCTTC.